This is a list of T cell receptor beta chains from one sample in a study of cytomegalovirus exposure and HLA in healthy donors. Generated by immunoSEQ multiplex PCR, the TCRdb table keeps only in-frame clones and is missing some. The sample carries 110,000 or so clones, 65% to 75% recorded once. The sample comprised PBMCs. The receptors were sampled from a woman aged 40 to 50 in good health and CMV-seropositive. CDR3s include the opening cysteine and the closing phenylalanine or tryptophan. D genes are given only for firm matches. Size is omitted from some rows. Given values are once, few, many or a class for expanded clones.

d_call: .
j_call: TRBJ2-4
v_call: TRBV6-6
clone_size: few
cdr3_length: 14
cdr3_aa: CASSPREAKNIQYF
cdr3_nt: TGTGCCAGCAGTCCCAGGGAAGCCAAAAACATTCAGTACTTC

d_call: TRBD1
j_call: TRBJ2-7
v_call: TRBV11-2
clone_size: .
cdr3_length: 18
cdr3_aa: CASSLPKGGRGLTYEQYF
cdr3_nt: TGTGCCAGCAGCTTGCCCAAAGGGGGCAGGGGCCTAACCTACGAGCAGTACTTC

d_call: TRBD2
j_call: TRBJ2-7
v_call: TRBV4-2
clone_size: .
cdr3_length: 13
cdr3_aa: CASSYTGGYEQYF
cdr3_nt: TGTGCCAGCAGTTATACGGGGGGCTACGAGCAGTACTTC

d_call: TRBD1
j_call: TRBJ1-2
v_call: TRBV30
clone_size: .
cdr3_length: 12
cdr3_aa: CAWSQGAGGYTF
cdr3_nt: TGTGCCTGGAGTCAGGGGGCAGGTGGCTACACCTTC

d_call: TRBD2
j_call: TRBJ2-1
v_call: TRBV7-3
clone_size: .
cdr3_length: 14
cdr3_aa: CASSNLADHNEQFF
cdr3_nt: TGTGCCAGCAGCAACCTAGCGGACCACAATGAGCAGTTCTTC

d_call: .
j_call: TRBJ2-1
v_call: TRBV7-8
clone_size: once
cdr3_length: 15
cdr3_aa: CASSPRVGAANEQFF
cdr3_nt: TGTGCCAGCAGCCCTAGGGTAGGAGCGGCCAATGAGCAGTTCTTC

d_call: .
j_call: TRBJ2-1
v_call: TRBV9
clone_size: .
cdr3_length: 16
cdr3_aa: CASSVYPGASYNEQFF
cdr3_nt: TGTGCCAGCAGCGTATACCCGGGAGCAAGCTACAATGAGCAGTTCTTC

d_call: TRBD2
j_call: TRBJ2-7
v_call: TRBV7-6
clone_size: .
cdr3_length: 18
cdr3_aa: CASSLEKEREGWAYEQYF
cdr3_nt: TGTGCCAGCAGCTTAGAAAAAGAGCGGGAGGGTTGGGCTTACGAGCAGTACTTC

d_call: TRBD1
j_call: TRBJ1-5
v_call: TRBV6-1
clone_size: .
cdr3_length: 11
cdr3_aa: CASIDRGPQHF
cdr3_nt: TGTGCCAGCATTGACAGGGGGCCCCAGCATTTT

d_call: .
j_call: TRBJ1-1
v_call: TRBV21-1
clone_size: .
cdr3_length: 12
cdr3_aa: CASSNQDIGAFF
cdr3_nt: TGTGCCAGCAGCAACCAAGATATCGGAGCTTTCTTT

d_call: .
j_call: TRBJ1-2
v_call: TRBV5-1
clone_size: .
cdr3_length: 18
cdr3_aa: CASSASAREGGPPNGYTF
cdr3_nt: TGCGCCAGCAGCGCATCGGCTCGGGAGGGGGGGCCCCCCAATGGCTACACCTTC

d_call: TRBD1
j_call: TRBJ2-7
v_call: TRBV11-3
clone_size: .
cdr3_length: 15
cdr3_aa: CASSLRQGRAYEQYF
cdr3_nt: TGTGCCAGCAGCCTACGACAGGGAAGGGCCTACGAGCAGTACTTC

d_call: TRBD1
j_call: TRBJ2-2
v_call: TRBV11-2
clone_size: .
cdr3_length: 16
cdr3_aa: CASSLDYRGVNGELFF
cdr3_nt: TGTGCCAGCAGCTTAGATTACAGGGGGGTTAACGGGGAGCTGTTTTTT

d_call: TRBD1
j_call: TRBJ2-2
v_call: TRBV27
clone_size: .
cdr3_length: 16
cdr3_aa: CASITRRQGDTGELFF
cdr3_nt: TGTGCCAGCATCACCCGACGACAGGGGGACACCGGGGAGCTGTTTTTT

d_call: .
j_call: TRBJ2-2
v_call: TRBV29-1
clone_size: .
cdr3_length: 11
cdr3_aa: CSVEGPGELFF
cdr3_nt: TGCAGCGTTGAAGGGCCCGGGGAGCTGTTTTTT

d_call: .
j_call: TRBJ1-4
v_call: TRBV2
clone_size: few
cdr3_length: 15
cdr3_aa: CASSGFSATNEKLFF
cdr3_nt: TGTGCCAGCAGTGGCTTTAGTGCAACTAATGAAAAACTGTTTTTT

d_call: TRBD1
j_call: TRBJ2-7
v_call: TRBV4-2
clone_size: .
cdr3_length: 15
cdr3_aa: CASSQPGQGRSEQYF
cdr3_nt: TGTGCCAGCAGCCAACCGGGACAGGGTCGCTCCGAGCAGTACTTC

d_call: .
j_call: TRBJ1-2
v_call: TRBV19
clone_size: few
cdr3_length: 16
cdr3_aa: CASTPQGLQVNYGYTF
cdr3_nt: TGTGCCAGTACCCCCCAGGGGCTTCAGGTCAACTATGGCTACACCTTC

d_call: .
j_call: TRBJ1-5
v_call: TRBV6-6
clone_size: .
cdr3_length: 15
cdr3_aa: CASSYPGPQGQPQHF
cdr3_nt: TGTGCCAGCAGTTACCCAGGGCCCCAGGGTCAGCCCCAGCATTTT

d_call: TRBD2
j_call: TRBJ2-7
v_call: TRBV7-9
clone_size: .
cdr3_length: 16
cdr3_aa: CASSLGLAGASYEQYF
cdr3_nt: TGTGCCAGCAGCTTAGGTCTAGCGGGGGCCAGCTACGAGCAGTACTTC

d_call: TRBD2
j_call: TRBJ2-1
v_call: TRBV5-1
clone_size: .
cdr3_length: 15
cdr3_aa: CASSIGTSGNTEQFF
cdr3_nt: TGCGCCAGCAGCATCGGGACTAGCGGGAATACTGAGCAGTTCTTC

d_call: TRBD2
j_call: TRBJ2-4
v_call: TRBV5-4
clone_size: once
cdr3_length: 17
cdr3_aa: CASSLGGLAGVRNIQYF
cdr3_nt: TGTGCCAGCAGCTTGGGGGGACTAGCAGGGGTTCGGAACATTCAGTACTTC

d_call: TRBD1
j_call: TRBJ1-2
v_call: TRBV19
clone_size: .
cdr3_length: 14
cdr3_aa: CASRHGRGLQGYTF
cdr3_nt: TGTGCCAGTAGGCATGGCAGGGGGCTGCAAGGCTACACCTTC

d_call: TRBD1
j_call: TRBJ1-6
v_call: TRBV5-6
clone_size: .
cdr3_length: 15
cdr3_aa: CASSSPGQGFSPLHF
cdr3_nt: TGTGCCAGCAGCTCTCCGGGACAGGGTTTTTCACCCCTCCACTTT

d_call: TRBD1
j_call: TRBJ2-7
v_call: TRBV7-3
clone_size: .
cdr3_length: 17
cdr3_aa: CASSFKARDRGFYEQYF
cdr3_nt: TGTGCCAGCAGCTTCAAGGCCCGGGACAGGGGATTTTACGAGCAGTACTTC

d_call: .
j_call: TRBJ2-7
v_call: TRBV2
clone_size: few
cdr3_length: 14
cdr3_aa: CASSVARFGNEQYF
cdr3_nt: TGTGCCAGCAGTGTGGCCAGGTTTGGCAACGAGCAGTACTTC

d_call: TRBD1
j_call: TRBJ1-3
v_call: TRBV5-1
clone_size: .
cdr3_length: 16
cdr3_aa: CASSPTTGLGGNTIYF
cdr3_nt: TGCGCCAGCAGCCCAACGACAGGGCTAGGAGGAAACACCATATATTTT

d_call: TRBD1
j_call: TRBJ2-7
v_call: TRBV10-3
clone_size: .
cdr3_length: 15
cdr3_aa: CAISDRGTLSYEQYF
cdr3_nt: TGTGCCATCAGTGACAGGGGGACCCTTTCCTACGAGCAGTACTTC

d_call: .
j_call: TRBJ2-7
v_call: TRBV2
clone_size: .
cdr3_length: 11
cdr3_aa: CASMEGYEQYF
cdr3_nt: TGTGCCAGCATGGAGGGCTACGAGCAGTACTTC

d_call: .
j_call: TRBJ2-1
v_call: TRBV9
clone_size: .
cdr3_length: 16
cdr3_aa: CASSALKIGVFNEQFF
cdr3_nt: TGTGCCAGCAGCGCCCTGAAGATCGGAGTGTTCAATGAGCAGTTCTTC

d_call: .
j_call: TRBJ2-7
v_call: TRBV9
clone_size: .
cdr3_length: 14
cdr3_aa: CASSPQTRNGEQYF
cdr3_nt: TGTGCCAGCAGCCCCCAGACTAGGAACGGCGAGCAGTACTTC

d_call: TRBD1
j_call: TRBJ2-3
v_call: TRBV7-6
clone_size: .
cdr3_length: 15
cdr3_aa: CASSLGQGAGDTQYF
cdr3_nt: TGTGCCAGCAGCTTGGGACAGGGGGCAGGGGATACGCAGTATTTT